This T cell receptor beta chain is from a study of T-cell reconstitution after alpha-beta-depleted transplantation in children. CDR3 length equals 15 residues. Germline CDR1 and CDR2: MDHEN and SYDVKM. V was cut by 5 bases and J by 4 bases, with 15 bases left in between. Unique molecular identifiers were used in preparing the TCRbeta library. From the PCR reads, TCRdb called clonotypes with MiXCR, one entry per CDR3 protein. The profile shows some 200,000 distinct CDR3 sequences, roughly 15% of them singletons. The rearrangement links TRBV28 to TRBJ1-5; tentative D call: TRBD1 (5 bases). The sequence was obtained from a human donor who donated a stem cell graft to a child with acute lymphoblastic leukemia. The sequencing here drew on PBMCs from the stem cell graft donor, taken from the stem cell graft. The CDR3 reads CASSPYGTRNQPQHF. Here the CDR3 DNA reads TGTGCCAGCAGTCCATACGGGACGAGGAATCAGCCCCAGCATTTT.